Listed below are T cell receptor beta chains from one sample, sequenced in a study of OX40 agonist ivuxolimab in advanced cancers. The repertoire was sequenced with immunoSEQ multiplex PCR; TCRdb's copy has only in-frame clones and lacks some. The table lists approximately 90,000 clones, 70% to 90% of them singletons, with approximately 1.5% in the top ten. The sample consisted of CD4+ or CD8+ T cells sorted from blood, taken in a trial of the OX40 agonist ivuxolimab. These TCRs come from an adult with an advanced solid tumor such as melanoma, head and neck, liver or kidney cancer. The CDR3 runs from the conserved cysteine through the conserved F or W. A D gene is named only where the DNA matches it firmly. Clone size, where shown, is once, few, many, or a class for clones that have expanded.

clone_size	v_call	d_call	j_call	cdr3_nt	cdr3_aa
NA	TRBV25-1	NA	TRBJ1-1	TGTGCCAGCAGTGAAATGGGTTTGAACACTGAAGCTTTCTTT	CASSEMGLNTEAFF
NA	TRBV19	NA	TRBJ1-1	TGTGCCAGTAGTATAGTATTGGGGGCTGTGGACACTGAAGCTTTCTTT	CASSIVLGAVDTEAFF
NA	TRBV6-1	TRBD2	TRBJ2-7	TGTGCCAGCAGATCGACTAGCCTACAGTACTTC	CASRSTSLQYF
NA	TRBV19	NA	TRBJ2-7	TGTGCCAGTAGTACCAGGGCGGGCGAGCAGTACTTC	CASSTRAGEQYF
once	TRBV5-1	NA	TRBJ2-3	TGCGCCAGCAGCTTCGGGACCCTTAGTCCAGATACGCAGTATTTT	CASSFGTLSPDTQYF
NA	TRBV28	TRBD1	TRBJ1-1	TGTGCCAGCAGCAGGACAGGCGCTTACCCGAACACTGAAGCTTTCTTT	CASSRTGAYPNTEAFF
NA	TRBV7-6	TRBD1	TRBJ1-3	TGTGCCAGCAGCTTAGGATCAGGGGGCTCTGGAAACACCATATATTTT	CASSLGSGGSGNTIYF
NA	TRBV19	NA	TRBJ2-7	TGTGCCAGTAGTATAGCGAAGGACTCCTACGAGCAGTACTTC	CASSIAKDSYEQYF
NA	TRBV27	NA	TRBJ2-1	TGTGCCAGCAGTTTACCGGGGCGCGATGAGCAGTTCTTC	CASSLPGRDEQFF
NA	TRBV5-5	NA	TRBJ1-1	TGTGCCAGCAGCTTGCGGCGGAACACTGAAGCTTTCTTT	CASSLRRNTEAFF
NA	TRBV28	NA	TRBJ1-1	TGTGCCAGCAGCTTTTCGGAAGCTTTCTTT	CASSFSEAFF
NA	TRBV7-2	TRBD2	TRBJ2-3	TGTGCCAGCACCCCGGACTCAGCGGGGGGTACGCAGTATTTT	CASTPDSAGGTQYF
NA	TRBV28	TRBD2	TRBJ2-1	TGTGCCAGCCTTAGCGGGAGTATCTATGGGCAGTTCTTC	CASLSGSIYGQFF
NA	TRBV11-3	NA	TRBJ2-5	TGTGCCAGCAGCTCAAGCGGGCTCCCCGAGACCCAGTACTTC	CASSSSGLPETQYF
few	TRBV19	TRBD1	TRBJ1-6	TGTGCCAGTAGCACCGGACAGGGGAATTCACCCCTCCACTTT	CASSTGQGNSPLHF
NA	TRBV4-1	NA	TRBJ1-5	TGCGCCAGCAGCCAAGAACACTCTCGTCCGGGGGGAGAGCAACCCCAGCATTTT	CASSQEHSRPGGEQPQHF
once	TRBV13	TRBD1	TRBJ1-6	TGTGCCAGCAGCCCCCGACAGGGATTCGCTAATTCACCCCTCCACTTT	CASSPRQGFANSPLHF
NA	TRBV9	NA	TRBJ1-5	TGTGCCAGCAGCGTGAGAGGGGAGGATCAGCCCCAGCATTTT	CASSVRGEDQPQHF
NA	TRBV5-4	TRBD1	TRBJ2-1	TGTGCCAGCAGCTTTAGACAGGGCGGGTACAATGAGCAGTTCTTC	CASSFRQGGYNEQFF
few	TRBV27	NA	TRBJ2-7	TGTGCCAGCAGTTTATCGCTTAGTTCACAGGGTTCCCCCTACGAGCAGTACTTC	CASSLSLSSQGSPYEQYF
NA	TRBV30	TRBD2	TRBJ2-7	TGTGCCTGGAGTCCGGGACTAGTGGGCGAGCAGTACTTC	CAWSPGLVGEQYF
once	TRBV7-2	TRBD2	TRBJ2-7	TGTGCCAGCAGCTCACCCGAAGGCGGGGGGGCCAGTTACGAGCAGTACTTC	CASSSPEGGGASYEQYF